Included here is one T cell receptor (beta chain) sequence, with context. Its specificity is unknown. This record belongs to a study of T-cell reconstitution after alpha-beta-depleted transplantation in children. Unique molecular identifiers tagged the TCRbeta library. A single record per CDR3 protein comes from TCRdb applying MiXCR to the PCR reads. The sample contains roughly 160,000 distinct CDR3 sequences, approximately 12% of which appear only once. General study results and limits: Expanded clones from the graft, numbering several hundred, reportedly supplied alpha-beta T cells about two months after transplant.

CDR3 length equals 18 residues. CDR1 SGHVS and CDR2 FQNEAQ come from the germline V gene. The germline V and J ends were trimmed by 5 bases and 3 bases, with 22 bases remaining between them. This clonotype originated in a boy younger than 10 with acute myeloid leukemia, due to receive a stem cell transplant. The sequencing used PBMCs, collected before TCRalphabeta/CD19-depleted stem cell transplant. This chain connects TRBV7-8 to TRBJ1-4; a weak D match, TRBD1 (5 bases). CDR3 sequence: CASSQGVMVVSSNEKLFF. The CDR3 nucleotides are TGTGCCAGCAGCCAAGGGGTGATGGTGGTTTCTTCTAATGAAAAACTGTTTTTT.